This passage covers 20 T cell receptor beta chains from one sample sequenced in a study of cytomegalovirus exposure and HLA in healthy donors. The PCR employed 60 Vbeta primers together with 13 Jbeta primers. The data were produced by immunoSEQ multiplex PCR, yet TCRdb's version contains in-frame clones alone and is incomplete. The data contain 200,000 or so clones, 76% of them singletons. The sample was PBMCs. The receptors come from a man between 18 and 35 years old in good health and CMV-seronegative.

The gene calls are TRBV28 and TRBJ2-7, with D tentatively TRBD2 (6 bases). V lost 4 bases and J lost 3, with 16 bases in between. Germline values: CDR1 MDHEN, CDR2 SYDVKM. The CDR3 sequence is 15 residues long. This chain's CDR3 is CASSWARDGVYEQYF. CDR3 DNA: TGTGCCAGCAGTTGGGCGCGGGACGGGGTCTACGAGCAGTACTTC.

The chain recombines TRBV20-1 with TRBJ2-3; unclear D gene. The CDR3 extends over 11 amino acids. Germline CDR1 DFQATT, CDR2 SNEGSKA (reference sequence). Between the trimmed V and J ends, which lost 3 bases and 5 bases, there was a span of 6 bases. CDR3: CSASVLDTQYF. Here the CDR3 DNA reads TGCAGTGCTAGTGTATTAGATACGCAGTATTTT.

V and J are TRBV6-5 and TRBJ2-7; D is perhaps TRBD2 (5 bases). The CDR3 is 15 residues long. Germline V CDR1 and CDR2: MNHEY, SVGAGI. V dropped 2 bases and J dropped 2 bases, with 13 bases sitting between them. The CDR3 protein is CASSYTSFSPYEQYF. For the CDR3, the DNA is TGTGCCAGCAGTTACACTAGTTTTTCCCCCTACGAGCAGTACTTC.

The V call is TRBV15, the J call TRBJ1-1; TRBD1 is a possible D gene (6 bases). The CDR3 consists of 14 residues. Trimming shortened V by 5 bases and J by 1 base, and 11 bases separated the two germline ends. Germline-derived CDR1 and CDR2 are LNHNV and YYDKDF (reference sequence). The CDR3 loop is CATSEQGTNTEAFF. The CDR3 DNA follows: TGTGCCACCAGCGAACAGGGAACGAACACTGAAGCTTTCTTT.

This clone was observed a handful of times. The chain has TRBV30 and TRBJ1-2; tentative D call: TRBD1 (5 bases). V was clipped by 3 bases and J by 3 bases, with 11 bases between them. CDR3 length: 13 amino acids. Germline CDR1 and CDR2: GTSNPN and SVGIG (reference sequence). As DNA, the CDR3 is TGTGCCTGGAGCATGGGGGGGGACTATGGCTACACCTTC. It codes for CAWSMGGDYGYTF.

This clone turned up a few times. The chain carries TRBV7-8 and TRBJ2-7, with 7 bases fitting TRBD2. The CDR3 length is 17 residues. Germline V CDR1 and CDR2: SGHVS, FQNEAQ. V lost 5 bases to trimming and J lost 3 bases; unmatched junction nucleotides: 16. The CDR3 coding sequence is TGTGCCAGCAGCCCAATGCGTCGGGCTAGCGGCCTCTACGAGCAGTACTTC. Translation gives CASSPMRRASGLYEQYF.

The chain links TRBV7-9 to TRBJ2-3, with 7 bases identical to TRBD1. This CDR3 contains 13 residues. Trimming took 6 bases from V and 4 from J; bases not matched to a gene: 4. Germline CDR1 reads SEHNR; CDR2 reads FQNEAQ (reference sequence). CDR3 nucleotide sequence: TGTGCCAGCAGTTATCAGGGGGCAGATACGCAGTATTTT. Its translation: CASSYQGADTQYF.

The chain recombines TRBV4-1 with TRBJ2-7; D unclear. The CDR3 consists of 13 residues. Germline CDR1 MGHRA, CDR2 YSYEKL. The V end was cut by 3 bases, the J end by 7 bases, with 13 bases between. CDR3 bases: TGCGCCAGCAGCCACCCCCGCCAGGCTGAGCAGTACTTC. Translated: CASSHPRQAEQYF.

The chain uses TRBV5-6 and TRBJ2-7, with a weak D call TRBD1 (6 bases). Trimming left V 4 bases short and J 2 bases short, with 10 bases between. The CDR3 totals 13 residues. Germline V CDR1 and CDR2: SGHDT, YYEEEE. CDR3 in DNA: TGTGCCAGCAGCATAGGACAGACCTACGAGCAGTACTTC. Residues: CASSIGQTYEQYF.

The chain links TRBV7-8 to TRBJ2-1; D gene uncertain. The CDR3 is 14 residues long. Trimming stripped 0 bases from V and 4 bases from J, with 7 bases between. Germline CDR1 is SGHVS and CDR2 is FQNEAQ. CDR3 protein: CASSLARDYNEQFF. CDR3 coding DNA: TGTGCCAGCAGCTTAGCGCGTGATTACAATGAGCAGTTCTTC. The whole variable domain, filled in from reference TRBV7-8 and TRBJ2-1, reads GAGVSQSPRYKVAKRGQDVALRCDPISGHVSLFWYQQALGQGPEFLTYFQNEAQLDKSGLPSDRFFAERPEGSVSTLKIQRTQQEDSAVYLCASSLARDYNEQFFGPGTRLTVL.

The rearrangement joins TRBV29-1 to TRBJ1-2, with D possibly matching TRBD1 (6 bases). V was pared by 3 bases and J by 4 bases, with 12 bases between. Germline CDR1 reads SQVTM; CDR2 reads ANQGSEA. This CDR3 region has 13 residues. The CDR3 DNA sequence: TGCAGCGTTGAGAGGCAGGGGATCTATGGCTACACCTTC. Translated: CSVERQGIYGYTF.

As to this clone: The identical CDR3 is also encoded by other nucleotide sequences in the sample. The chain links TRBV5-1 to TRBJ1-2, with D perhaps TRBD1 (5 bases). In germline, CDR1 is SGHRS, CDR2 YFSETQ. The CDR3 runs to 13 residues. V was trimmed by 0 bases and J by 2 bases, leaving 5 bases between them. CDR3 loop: CASSLGGNYGYTF. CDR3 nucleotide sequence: TGCGCCAGCAGCTTGGGGGGCAACTATGGCTACACCTTC. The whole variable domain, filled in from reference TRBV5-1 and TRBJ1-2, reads KAGVTQTPRYLIKTRGQQVTLSCSPISGHRSVSWYQQTPGQGLQFLFEYFSETQRNKGNFPGRFSGRQFSNSRSEMNVSTLELGDSALYLCASSLGGNYGYTFGSGTRLTVV.

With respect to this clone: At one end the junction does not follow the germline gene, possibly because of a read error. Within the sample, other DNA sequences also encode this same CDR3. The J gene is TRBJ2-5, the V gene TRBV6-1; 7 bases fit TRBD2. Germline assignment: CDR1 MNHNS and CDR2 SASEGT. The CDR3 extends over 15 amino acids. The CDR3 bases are TGCGCCAGCAGAGGGAGGGGATCGGGGCAAGAGACCCAGTACTTC. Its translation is CASRGRGSGQETQYF.

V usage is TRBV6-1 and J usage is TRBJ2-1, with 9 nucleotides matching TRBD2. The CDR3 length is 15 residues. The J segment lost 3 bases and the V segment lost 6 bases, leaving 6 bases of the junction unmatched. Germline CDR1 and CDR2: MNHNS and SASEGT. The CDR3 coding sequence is TGTGCCAGCAGCAGACTAGCGGAGTACTACAATGAGCAGTTCTTC. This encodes CASSRLAEYYNEQFF.

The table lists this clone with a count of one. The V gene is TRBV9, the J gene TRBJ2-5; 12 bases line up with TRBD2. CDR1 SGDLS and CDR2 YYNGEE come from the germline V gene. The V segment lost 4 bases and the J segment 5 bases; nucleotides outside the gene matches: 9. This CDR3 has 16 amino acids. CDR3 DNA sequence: TGTGCCAGCAGCACCCGACTAGCGGGAGAGGGGGAGACCCAGTACTTC. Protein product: CASSTRLAGEGETQYF.

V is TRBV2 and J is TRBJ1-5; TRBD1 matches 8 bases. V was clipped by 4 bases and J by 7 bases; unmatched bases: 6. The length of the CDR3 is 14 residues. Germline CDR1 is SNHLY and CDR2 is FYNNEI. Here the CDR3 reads CASSVGAGGQPQHF. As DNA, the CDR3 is TGTGCCAGCAGTGTTGGGGCAGGGGGCCAGCCCCAGCATTTT.

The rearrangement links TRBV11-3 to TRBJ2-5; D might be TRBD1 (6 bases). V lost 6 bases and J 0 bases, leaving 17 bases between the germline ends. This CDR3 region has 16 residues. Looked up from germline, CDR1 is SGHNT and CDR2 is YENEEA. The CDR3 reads CASSVAGALNQETQYF. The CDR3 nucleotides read TGTGCCAGCAGTGTGGCAGGGGCGTTAAACCAAGAGACCCAGTACTTC.

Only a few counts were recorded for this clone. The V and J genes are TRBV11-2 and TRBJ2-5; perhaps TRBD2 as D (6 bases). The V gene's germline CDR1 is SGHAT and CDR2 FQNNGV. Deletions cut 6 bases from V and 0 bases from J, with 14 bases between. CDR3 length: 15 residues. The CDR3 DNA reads TGTGCCAGCAGTACGGGCTGGGGGGACCAAGAGACCCAGTACTTC. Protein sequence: CASSTGWGDQETQYF.

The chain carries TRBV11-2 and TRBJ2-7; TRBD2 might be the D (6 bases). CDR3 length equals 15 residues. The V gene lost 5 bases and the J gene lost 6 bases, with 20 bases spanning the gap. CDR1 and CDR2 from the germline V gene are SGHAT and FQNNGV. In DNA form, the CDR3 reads TGTGCCAGCAGCCCCCGGTTTAGCGGTTCGGGCGAGCAGTACTTC. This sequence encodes CASSPRFSGSGEQYF.

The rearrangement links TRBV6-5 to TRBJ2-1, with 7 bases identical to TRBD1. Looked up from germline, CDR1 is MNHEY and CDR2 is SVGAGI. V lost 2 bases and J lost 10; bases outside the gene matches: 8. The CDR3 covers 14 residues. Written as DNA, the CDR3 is TGTGCCAGCAGTTACACGAGGGACAGTCGGGAGCAGTTCTTC. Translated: CASSYTRDSREQFF.